Following are 16 T cell receptor beta chains from one sample sequenced in a study of CD8 T cells in ankylosing spondylitis. These TCRs' antigens remain unknown. Findings of the study overall: Made up of roughly 8 highly homologous variants, a TCR beta motif appeared characteristic of ankylosing spondylitis blood.

MiXCR was run by TCRdb on the 5' RACE reads, yielding one entry per CDR3 protein. Here the sample spans about 220,000 distinct CDR3 sequences, more than 5.5% being singletons. Sequencing used blood, either unsorted or a sorted T cell fraction (not recorded which). Source of these receptors: a male donor with ankylosing spondylitis.

This clonotype was observed at least ten times. This chain joins TRBV27 and TRBJ1-2; 7 bases agree with TRBD1. The trim removed 10 bases at V and 8 bases at J, leaving 16 bases unmatched. CDR1 is MNHEY, CDR2 SMNVEV, per germline (reference sequence). CDR3 length equals 14 residues. The CDR3 region is CATSMGQGGNGYTF. DNA for the CDR3: TGTGCCACCTCGATGGGGCAGGGGGGGAACGGCTACACCTTC.

This chain connects TRBV29-1 to TRBJ2-3, with 11 positions matching TRBD2. With 3 bases clipped from V and 6 bases from J, the junction kept 8 bases outside the gene matches. Germline V gives CDR1 SQVTM, CDR2 ANQGSEA. The length of the CDR3 is 15 residues. CDR3 region: CSVELTSGSWDTQYF. Written as DNA, the CDR3 is TGCAGCGTTGAGCTCACTAGCGGGAGTTGGGATACGCAGTATTTT.

J is TRBJ2-5 and V is TRBV10-3; 8 nucleotides match TRBD1. The trim removed 2 bases at V and 4 bases at J, leaving 9 bases unmatched. The CDR3 extends over 16 amino acids. Per the germline V gene, CDR1 is ENHRY and CDR2 is SYGVKD. The CDR3 DNA reads as TGTGCCATCAGTGAGCGTGGTAGGGGGACAGGAGAGACCCAGTACTTC. It translates to CAISERGRGTGETQYF.

The CDR3 spells CASSSWQEQFYGYTF. The CDR3 region has the DNA TGTGCCAGCAGTTCATGGCAGGAACAATTCTATGGCTACACCTTC. The rearrangement links TRBV6-5 to TRBJ1-2; D remains ambiguous. The CDR3 sequence is 15 residues long. CDR1 MNHEY and CDR2 SVGAGI come from the germline V gene. Trimming stripped 4 bases from V and 4 bases from J, with 16 bases between.

The chain links TRBV28 to TRBJ2-1; 7 bases align to TRBD2. J lost 9 bases, V lost 6 bases, and 14 bases had no gene match. This CDR3 spans 15 amino acids. The germline V gene encodes CDR1 MDHEN and CDR2 SYDVKM. CDR3 in DNA: TGTGCCAGCAGGGGAGGGAGCGGGGAGTGGCTTGAGCAGTTCTTC. Its protein is CASRGGSGEWLEQFF.

The sample holds many counts of this clonotype. This chain links TRBV15 with TRBJ1-3; perhaps TRBD1 as D (5 bases). The CDR3 loop spans 15 amino acids. Germline loops: CDR1 LNHNV, CDR2 YYDKDF (reference sequence). Trimming removed 1 base at V and 5 bases at J, with 12 bases between. The CDR3 nucleotides are TGTGCCACCAGCAGAGTAAGGGGTCAAAGAAACACCATATATTTT. Encoded protein: CATSRVRGQRNTIYF.

This clonotype was counted at least ten times. The CDR3 coding sequence is TGCGCCAGCAGCTTTAGCGGGGCCGCTCTCGAGCAGTACTTC. Its translation is CASSFSGAALEQYF. The chain has TRBV5-1 and TRBJ2-7, with 8 positions matching TRBD2. This CDR3 region has 14 residues. Trimming removed 2 bases from V and 6 bases from J; junction bases left unmatched: 7. From germline, CDR1 is SGHRS and CDR2 YFSETQ.

This clonotype was counted ten times or more. This chain connects TRBV11-2 to TRBJ2-1; 7 bases agree with TRBD2. The CDR3 runs 16 residues. Trimming took 2 bases from V and 7 from J; bases not matched to a gene: 11. Per the germline V gene, CDR1 is SGHAT and CDR2 is FQNNGV. CDR3 residues: CASSLMAAGVRNEQFF. The CDR3 DNA is TGTGCCAGCAGCTTAATGGCGGCGGGAGTGAGAAATGAGCAGTTCTTC.

This clonotype was found many times. This sequence joins TRBV28 and TRBJ1-5; no definite D call. Per germline, CDR1 MDHEN and CDR2 SYDVKM. The length of the CDR3 is 17 residues. V lost 4 bases and J 0 bases, leaving 16 bases between the germline ends. The CDR3 protein is CASSSAGRFGSNQPQHF. The CDR3 DNA follows: TGTGCCAGCAGTTCGGCTGGACGTTTCGGTAGCAATCAGCCCCAGCATTTT.

CDR3 in DNA: TGTGCCAGCAGCCCTAGGGGGGACATAACCTACGAGCAGTACTTC. Translated, it gives CASSPRGDITYEQYF. This rearrangement joins TRBV9 to TRBJ2-7, with D possibly being TRBD1 or TRBD2 (6 bases each). Germline V lookup: CDR1 SGDLS, CDR2 YYNGEE. The CDR3 is 15 amino acids. The V end lost 4 bases, the J end lost 2 bases, and 16 bases lay between the germline ends.

Many counts were recorded for this clonotype. The chain recombines TRBV7-6 with TRBJ2-1; no clear D gene. This CDR3 region has 13 residues. Trimming removed 5 bases from V and 9 bases from J, with 14 bases in between. CDR1 is SGHVS and CDR2 is FNYEAQ in the germline V gene. In nucleotides, the CDR3 is TGTGCCAGCAGCCCCGGTTTGGGTGGTGAGCAGTTCTTC. This sequence encodes CASSPGLGGEQFF.

Ten or more counts support this clonotype. V and J are TRBV27 and TRBJ1-1; D might be TRBD1 (5 bases). The germline CDR1 and CDR2 sequences are MNHEY and SMNVEV (reference sequence). Trimming stripped 5 bases from V and 2 bases from J, with 12 bases between. The CDR3 consists of 14 residues. CDR3 sequence (DNA): TGTGCCAGCAGTCAAAGGGGCCTAAACACTGAAGCTTTCTTT. As protein: CASSQRGLNTEAFF.

This clonotype was counted ten times or more. This rearrangement joins TRBV7-9 to TRBJ2-1; 9 bases are shared with TRBD2. The CDR3 sequence is 17 residues long. The germline gives CDR1 SEHNR, CDR2 FQNEAQ (reference sequence). J gave up 2 bases and V 5 bases, and 10 bases lay outside the gene matches. The CDR3 loop is CASSPIAGGRAYNEQFF. The CDR3 coding sequence is TGTGCCAGCAGCCCAATAGCGGGCGGGAGGGCCTACAATGAGCAGTTCTTC.

This clonotype was recorded at least ten times. V and J are TRBV6-6 and TRBJ2-7, with D maybe TRBD1 (6 bases). CDR1 and CDR2 (germline): MNHNY, SVGAGI (reference sequence). The CDR3 covers 12 residues. Deletions cut 5 bases from V and 3 bases from J, with 8 bases between. CDR3 protein: CASSVTGYEQYF. The CDR3 DNA follows: TGTGCCAGCAGTGTGACAGGCTACGAGCAGTACTTC.

This clonotype has a single count. This may stem from a read error, because a much larger clone lies one nucleotide away. The chain has TRBV19 and TRBJ2-3, with 11 bases lining up with TRBD2. Per germline, CDR1 LNHDA and CDR2 SQIVND (reference sequence). The CDR3 is made up of 17 amino acids. With 7 bases clipped from V and 2 bases from J, the junction kept 11 bases outside the gene matches. CDR3 bases: TGTGCCAGTACCAAAGCAAGACTAGCGGGACACACAGATACGCAGTATTTT. The encoded protein is CASTKARLAGHTDTQYF.

There are many counts of this clonotype. V usage is TRBV10-1 and J usage is TRBJ2-3; 15 bases are shared with TRBD2. Germline assignment: CDR1 WNHNN and CDR2 SYGVQD (reference sequence). J lost 2 bases, V lost 5 bases, and 8 bases had no gene match. The CDR3 is 18 residues long. CDR3 nucleotide sequence: TGCGCCAGCAGTACAGGGACTAGCGGGAGGATATTCACAGATACGCAGTATTTT. Translated: CASSTGTSGRIFTDTQYF.